Each of the 26 T cell receptor beta chains below was sequenced from the same sample in a study of T cells in Graves' hyperthyroidism and ophthalmopathy. Amplified TCR beta CDR3 regions came from RNA transcripts. The HTBI primer set drove a first-round RT-PCR of the TCR CDR3. TCRdb used MiXCR to reprocess the multiplex PCR reads, holding one entry per CDR3 protein. The sample records about 52,000 distinct CDR3 sequences, approximately 52% being singletons. The sample comprised blood. These receptor sequences come from a woman between 45 and 60 years old with Graves' ophthalmopathy.

In regard to this clonotype: One end of the junction varies from germline; a read error may be responsible. V usage is TRBV5-1 and J usage is TRBJ2-1; D might be TRBD2 (6 bases). The CDR3 covers 15 residues. Germline V gene sequence: CDR1 SGHRS, CDR2 YFSETQ. Written as DNA, the CDR3 is TGCGCCGGCAGCCTATGGGCTAGCGCGTACAATGAGCAGTTCTTC. Encoded protein: CAGSLWASAYNEQFF.

Only one count was recorded for this clonotype. One junction end disagrees with the germline gene, perhaps due to a read error. This chain joins TRBV20-1 and TRBJ2-2; 9 bases line up with TRBD2. This CDR3 has 14 amino acids. The germline V gene encodes CDR1 DFQATT and CDR2 SNEGSKA (reference sequence). The CDR3 DNA sequence: TGCAGTGCTAGAAACCTAGCGGGGTCCGGGGAACTGTTTTTT. Encoded protein: CSARNLAGSGELFF.

On this clonotype: This CDR3 is missing its conserved last phenylalanine or tryptophan, likely due to a read error. The limits of the CDR3 on the DNA are not certain, so only TCRdb's listed CDR3 is given. V and J are TRBV7-2 and TRBJ1-5. Germline-derived CDR1 and CDR2 are SGHTA and FQGNSA. The CDR3 contains 10 residues when both ends are counted. The CDR3: CASSLRRPGL.

J is TRBJ1-1 and V is TRBV20-1; TRBD1 is a possible D gene (5 bases). Germline V gene lookup returns CDR1 DFQATT and CDR2 SNEGSKA (reference sequence). V was shortened by 5 bases and J by 6 bases, with 16 bases between the two germline ends. The CDR3 is 13 amino acids. The CDR3 reads CSAFDSSRSEAFF. The CDR3 coding sequence is TGCAGTGCTTTTGACAGCAGCCGATCTGAAGCTTTCTTT.

Comment on this clonotype: This may come from a read error, since a much larger clone is one base off. The V call is TRBV12-3 or TRBV12-4, the J call TRBJ2-2; D might be TRBD1 or TRBD2, each matching 6 bases. This CDR3 has 13 residues. In DNA, the CDR3 is TGTGCCAGCAGTTTAGACGGGAGAGGGGGGCTGTTTTTT. It yields the protein CASSLDGRGGLFF.

This clonotype was detected a few times. The V and J genes are TRBV7-2 and TRBJ2-7; 12 bases match TRBD2. This CDR3 region has 15 residues. Germline CDR1 is SGHTA and CDR2 is FQGNSA. The V segment lost 5 bases and the J segment 2 bases; nucleotides outside the gene matches: 4. The CDR3 DNA is TGTGCCAGCAGCCCCGGGACTAGCGGGCCCTACGAGCAGTACTTC. It yields the protein CASSPGTSGPYEQYF.

In this sample, this clonotype turned up many times. This chain connects TRBV5-6 to TRBJ1-6; 7 nucleotides line up with TRBD1. The germline gives CDR1 SGHDT, CDR2 YYEEEE. Germline trimming cut 3 bases from V and 9 bases from J; bases unmatched to any gene: 6. The CDR3 extends over 14 amino acids. CDR3 bases: TGTGCCAGCAGCTACCGGGACAGAGGTTCACCCCTCCACTTT. Amino acid sequence: CASSYRDRGSPLHF.

This clonotype was seen many times. CDR3 in amino acids: CASSLWGINQPQHF. In DNA, the CDR3 is TGTGCCAGCAGTTTATGGGGCATCAATCAGCCCCAGCATTTT. The chain uses TRBV28 and TRBJ1-5; D is undetermined. Germline V CDR1 and CDR2: MDHEN, SYDVKM. The V end was cut by 0 bases, the J end by 3 bases, with 6 bases between. CDR3 size: 14 residues.

This clonotype occurred a few times. This rearrangement joins TRBV4-3 to TRBJ2-7; 16 nucleotides match TRBD2. The V segment lost 2 bases and the J segment 0 bases; nucleotides outside the gene matches: 7. CDR1 and CDR2 (germline): LGHNA, YSLEER. The CDR3 sequence is 19 residues long. CDR3 sequence (DNA): TGCGCCAGCAGCCAATGGGGGGGACTAGCGGGAGGGAGCTCCTACGAGCAGTACTTC. This translates into CASSQWGGLAGGSSYEQYF.

A remark on this clonotype: This likely comes from a read error, as the CDR3 has no conserved phenylalanine or tryptophan at its end. The chain couples TRBV5-5 to TRBJ1-1; D ambiguous. From germline, CDR1 is SGHKS and CDR2 YYEKEE (reference sequence). This CDR3 comprises 13 residues. Trimming cost V 4 bases and J 3 bases, with 10 bases left between them. CDR3 DNA: TGTGCCAGCAGCCCCTACGGGGACACTGAAGCTTTCTCT. Amino acids: CASSPYGDTEAFS.

The V and J genes are TRBV15 and TRBJ2-5; 14 positions agree with TRBD2. V gave up 5 bases and J gave up 4 bases; unmatched junction bases: 6. Germline lookup yields CDR1 LNHNV and CDR2 YYDKDF (reference sequence). This CDR3 spans 16 amino acids. DNA for the CDR3: TGTGCCACCAGCCTGACTAGCGGGGGGGCCCTAGAGACCCAGTACTTC. It is translated as CATSLTSGGALETQYF.

By share of the sample, this clonotype is medium-sized (0.01 to 0.1%). The chain links TRBV7-8 to TRBJ2-1; D not resolved. The CDR3 is 13 residues long. Trimming stripped 4 bases from V and 7 bases from J, with 11 bases between. CDR1 is SGHVS, CDR2 FQNEAQ, per germline. DNA for the CDR3: TGTGCCAGCAGCTCCACCACCCTGAATGAGCAGTTCTTC. It is translated as CASSSTTLNEQFF.

This clonotype showed up just a few times. The V and J genes are TRBV19 and TRBJ1-2, with D perhaps TRBD1 (6 bases). V lost 3 bases and J lost 0, with 8 bases in between. This CDR3 is built from 14 residues. Germline-derived CDR1 and CDR2 are LNHDA and SQIVND (reference sequence). The CDR3 protein is CASSIRTANYGYTF. DNA of the CDR3: TGTGCCAGTAGTATTCGGACAGCTAACTATGGCTACACCTTC.

This clonotype was found many times. In DNA, the CDR3 is TGTGCCAGCAGTTTTATCGGTAGCAATCAGCCCCAGCATTTT. Translated: CASSFIGSNQPQHF. This chain connects TRBV12-3 or TRBV12-4 to TRBJ1-5; unclear D gene. CDR3 size: 14 residues. Trimming removed 3 bases from V and 0 bases from J, with 6 bases in between.

This clonotype was recorded at least ten times. For the CDR3, the DNA is TGTGCCAGCAGCGGGGGAGACAGGGCCCAAGAGACCCAGTACTTC. Protein product: CASSGGDRAQETQYF. This chain uses TRBV5-6 with TRBJ2-5, with TRBD1 identical over 7 bases. The V gene end was trimmed by 4 bases and the J gene end by 1 base; junction bases not matched to a gene: 7. This CDR3 is 15 amino acids long. CDR1 is SGHDT, CDR2 YYEEEE, per germline. The variable domain in full, completed from reference TRBV5-6 and TRBJ2-5, reads DAGVTQSPTHLIKTRGQQVTLRCSPKSGHDTVSWYQQALGQGPQFIFQYYEEEERQRGNFPDRFSGHQFPNYSSELNVNALLLGDSALYLCASSGGDRAQETQYFGPGTRLLVL.

In this sample, this clonotype turned up many times. V gene TRBV9 combines with J gene TRBJ1-1, with D unresolved. From germline, CDR1 is SGDLS and CDR2 YYNGEE. This CDR3 contains 16 residues. Deletions cut 0 bases from V and 0 bases from J, with 12 bases between. For the CDR3, the DNA is TGTGCCAGCAGCGTAGGGAGAGGCATCATGAACACTGAAGCTTTCTTT. Amino acids: CASSVGRGIMNTEAFF.

This sequence joins TRBV7-9 and TRBJ2-1; the D is unclear. Trimming pared 1 base from V and 7 bases from J, leaving 8 bases between. CDR3 length: 13 amino acids. The germline CDR1 and CDR2 sequences are SEHNR and FQNEAQ (reference sequence). The CDR3 nucleotides read TGTGCCAGCAGCTTAGGGCATGGTAATGAGCAGTTCTTC. Its protein product is CASSLGHGNEQFF.

With respect to this clonotype: In this CDR3 the conserved last residue, phenylalanine or tryptophan, is missing, so a read error is likely. It is unclear where the CDR3 begins or ends on the DNA, so no DNA is shown, and the CDR3 is as TCRdb lists it. The rearrangement joins TRBV7-4 to TRBJ2-6; TRBD2, as called in the table, went unchecked against the DNA. From germline, CDR1 is SGHVT and CDR2 SQSDAQ. Counting both end residues, the CDR3 totals 16 amino acids. CDR3 protein: CASSVGGGAGANVRTC.

As concerns this clonotype: An end of the junction differs from the germline gene, which may be a read error. The chain is built from TRBV5-1 and TRBJ2-1; D is uncertain. CDR3 size: 14 residues. CDR1 and CDR2 from the germline V gene are SGHRS and YFSETQ. The CDR3 loop is CASSFESSYNEQFF. The CDR3 region has the DNA TGCGCCAGCAGCTTCGAGAGCTCCTACAACGAGCAGTTCTTC.

This clonotype showed up many times. This chain links TRBV5-1 with TRBJ2-2; TRBD1 might be the D (6 bases). From germline, CDR1 is SGHRS and CDR2 YFSETQ. The V end lost 9 bases, the J end lost 4 bases, and 16 bases lay between the germline ends. The CDR3 extends over 14 amino acids. The CDR3 nucleotides are TGCGCCACCTGTGAACAGGGAAGCACCGGGGAGCTGTTTTTT. Its protein is CATCEQGSTGELFF.

This clonotype was recorded once. V and J are TRBV18 and TRBJ2-7, with D uncertain. Trimming stripped 5 bases from V and 0 bases from J, with 2 bases between. The CDR3 loop spans 11 amino acids. CDR1 and CDR2 (germline): KGHSH, LQKENI. The CDR3 DNA reads TGTGCCAGCTCAAACTCCTACGAGCAGTACTTC. Translating gives CASSNSYEQYF.

The count of this clonotype is one. The rearrangement uses TRBV20-1 and TRBJ2-3; possible D gene TRBD2, 6 bases. Looked up from germline, CDR1 is DFQATT and CDR2 is SNEGSKA (reference sequence). The CDR3 is 15 residues long. V lost 2 bases, J lost 11 bases, and 23 bases lay in between. The CDR3 DNA sequence: TGCAGTGCTAGACCTGGGAGGACACCCAACAATGAGCAGTATTTT. It yields the protein CSARPGRTPNNEQYF.

This clonotype was observed once. This chain connects TRBV20-1 to TRBJ1-2, with TRBD1 identical over 9 bases. Germline V lookup: CDR1 DFQATT, CDR2 SNEGSKA (reference sequence). Losses at the gene ends were 0 bases for V and 4 bases for J; bases not matched to a gene: 6. The CDR3 loop spans 15 amino acids. The DNA of the CDR3 is TGCAGTGCTAGAGATCGGACAGGGGCTAGCTATGGCTACACCTTC. Translating gives CSARDRTGASYGYTF.

V is TRBV2 and J is TRBJ1-6; unclear D gene. The germline V gene encodes CDR1 SNHLY and CDR2 FYNNEI. The CDR3 runs to 12 residues. V was shortened by 6 bases and J by 13 bases, with 13 bases between the two germline ends. The CDR3 DNA reads TGTGCCAGCAGCCGACCCGTGTTGCCCCTCCACTTT. Its translation is CASSRPVLPLHF.

This clonotype was detected ten times or more. This rearrangement joins TRBV12-3 or TRBV12-4 to TRBJ1-5; TRBD1 might be the D (5 bases). The CDR3 is made up of 12 amino acids. Trimming pared 6 bases from V and 8 bases from J, leaving 11 bases between. The CDR3 loop is CASRAGSKPQHF. Written as DNA, the CDR3 is TGTGCCAGCAGGGCAGGGAGTAAGCCCCAGCATTTT.

This clonotype was picked up many times. J is TRBJ1-1 and V is TRBV14, with D hard to call. V was clipped by 1 base and J by 2 bases, with 8 bases between them. The CDR3 runs 14 residues. Germline values: CDR1 SGHDN, CDR2 FVKESK. CDR3 nucleotides: TGTGCCAGCAGCCAAGGGGTGCTAAACACTGAAGCTTTCTTT. Protein product: CASSQGVLNTEAFF.